Following are 17 T cell receptor beta chains from one sample sequenced in a study of blood T cell repertoires in COVID-19. TCRdb's table, derived via immunoSEQ multiplex PCR, lists solely in-frame clones and lacks some. There are about 190,000 clones in the sample; around four fifths occur only once, and 5.2% lies in the top ten. The sequenced sample was peripheral blood. These receptor sequences come from a woman in her 30s with acute or convalescent COVID-19.

The CDR3 spells CASISGVYEQYF. The DNA of the CDR3 is TGTGCCAGCATCTCCGGGGTCTACGAGCAGTACTTC. The gene calls are TRBV28 and TRBJ2-7, with D maybe TRBD2 (5 bases). V dropped 7 bases and J dropped 3 bases, with 10 bases sitting between them. The CDR3 loop spans 12 amino acids. Per the germline V gene, CDR1 is MDHEN and CDR2 is SYDVKM.

CDR3 nucleotides: TGTGCCAGCAGCGTAGCGGACAGACCTTCGGGCTACACCTTC. Its protein is CASSVADRPSGYTF. The gene calls are TRBV9 and TRBJ1-2, with D maybe TRBD1 (6 bases). The CDR3 consists of 14 residues. CDR1 and CDR2 (germline): SGDLS, YYNGEE. V was trimmed by 0 bases and J by 8 bases, leaving 14 bases between them.

V usage is TRBV4-1 and J usage is TRBJ1-1, with 8 bases matching TRBD1. CDR1 is MGHRA and CDR2 is YSYEKL in the germline V gene. J gave up 4 bases and V 6 bases, and 7 bases lay outside the gene matches. The CDR3 spans 14 residues. The CDR3 here is CASSPRTGSTEAFF. CDR3 sequence (DNA): TGCGCCAGCAGTCCCCGGACAGGGTCCACTGAAGCTTTCTTT.

The genes are TRBV28 and TRBJ2-4; 8 bases fit TRBD2. This CDR3 contains 14 residues. The germline CDR1 and CDR2 sequences are MDHEN and SYDVKM. After removal of 3 bases from V and 7 bases from J, the junction contained 5 bases not matched to a gene. CDR3: CASSFREGRNIQYF. The DNA for the CDR3 is TGTGCCAGCAGTTTTCGGGAGGGCAGGAACATTCAGTACTTC.

The chain couples TRBV9 to TRBJ2-1, with 7 positions matching TRBD2. Germline V CDR1 and CDR2: SGDLS, YYNGEE. V gave up 4 bases and J gave up 5 bases; unmatched junction bases: 12. The CDR3 is made up of 16 amino acids. For the CDR3, the DNA is TGTGCCAGCAGCCCGCGGGGGTTCTTCCTCGACAATGAGCAGTTCTTC. It codes for CASSPRGFFLDNEQFF.

The chain carries TRBV27 and TRBJ2-3; 7 nucleotides match TRBD2. J gave up 2 bases and V 7 bases, and 3 bases lay outside the gene matches. The CDR3 runs to 13 residues. Germline V lookup: CDR1 MNHEY, CDR2 SMNVEV (reference sequence). CDR3 residues: CASTERDTDTQYF. Written as DNA, the CDR3 is TGTGCCAGCACGGAGCGGGACACAGATACGCAGTATTTT.

The chain links TRBV5-6 to TRBJ1-6, with D maybe TRBD1 (5 bases). Germline loops: CDR1 SGHDT, CDR2 YYEEEE. V lost 3 bases and J lost 5, with 9 bases in between. The CDR3 has 14 amino acids. The CDR3 DNA reads as TGTGCCAGCAGCTGGGGCGCGGATAATTCACCCCTCCACTTT. Its protein product is CASSWGADNSPLHF.

This chain joins TRBV27 and TRBJ2-1; 9 nucleotides align to TRBD2. Germline CDR1 and CDR2: MNHEY and SMNVEV (reference sequence). This CDR3 contains 18 residues. The trim removed 4 bases at V and 4 bases at J, leaving 14 bases unmatched. The CDR3 loop is CASSSGGSGGPHYNEQFF. CDR3 DNA: TGTGCCAGCAGTTCGGGGGGTAGCGGGGGTCCCCATTACAATGAGCAGTTCTTC.

The rearrangement links TRBV29-1 to TRBJ2-1; no reliable D call. The V end was cut by 4 bases, the J end by 9 bases, with 13 bases between. The germline V gene encodes CDR1 SQVTM and CDR2 ANQGSEA. CDR3 length equals 12 residues. CDR3 DNA: TGCAGCGTTGGTGAAGTTCACAGTGAGCAGTTCTTC. It codes for CSVGEVHSEQFF.

This clone was seen only a few times. V gene TRBV2 combines with J gene TRBJ2-5; a possible D gene is TRBD1 (5 bases). Per germline, CDR1 SNHLY and CDR2 FYNNEI. The CDR3 totals 13 residues. Trimming shortened V by 6 bases and J by 4 bases, and 12 bases separated the two germline ends. CDR3 sequence: CASSIQARETQYF. CDR3 DNA sequence: TGTGCCAGCAGCATACAGGCCAGAGAGACCCAGTACTTC.

J is TRBJ2-7 and V is TRBV4-3; D may be TRBD2 (6 bases). The germline CDR1 and CDR2 sequences are LGHNA and YSLEER. The germline V and J ends were trimmed by 0 bases and 7 bases, with 13 bases remaining between them. This CDR3 is 14 amino acids long. The CDR3 loop reads CASSQEVGGIEQYF. In nucleotides, the CDR3 is TGCGCCAGCAGCCAAGAAGTAGGAGGGATTGAGCAGTACTTC.

The chain joins TRBV29-1 to TRBJ2-3; 10 positions match TRBD2. Germline values: CDR1 SQVTM, CDR2 ANQGSEA. Losses at the gene ends were 7 bases for V and 4 bases for J; bases not matched to a gene: 5. The CDR3 is made up of 13 amino acids. In DNA, the CDR3 is TGCAGCGCCTCTAGCGGGAGTGCAGATACGCAGTATTTT. Translated: CSASSGSADTQYF.

The chain recombines TRBV5-4 with TRBJ1-2, with 9 bases fitting TRBD1. Per germline, CDR1 SGHNT and CDR2 YYREEE (reference sequence). The CDR3 is made up of 14 amino acids. Trimming cost V 4 bases and J 4 bases; bases outside gene matches: 5. In DNA form, the CDR3 reads TGTGCCAGCAGCACAGGACAGGGGTTCTATGGCTACACCTTC. Translated: CASSTGQGFYGYTF.

The chain recombines TRBV28 with TRBJ1-1; D gene unclear. Trimming shortened V by 3 bases and J by 0 bases, and 11 bases separated the two germline ends. The germline V gene encodes CDR1 MDHEN and CDR2 SYDVKM. This CDR3 contains 15 residues. CDR3 in amino acids: CASSFLSELNTEAFF. DNA for the CDR3: TGTGCCAGCAGTTTTCTTTCAGAACTGAACACTGAAGCTTTCTTT. The full variable domain, in which reference TRBV28 and TRBJ1-1 provide the parts outside the CDR3, is DVKVTQSSRYLVKRTGEKVFLECVQDMDHENMFWYRQDPGLGLRLIYFSYDVKMKEKGDIPEGYSVSREKKERFSLILESASTNQTSMYLCASSFLSELNTEAFFGQGTRLTVV.

This chain joins TRBV19 and TRBJ2-7; possibly TRBD1 for D (6 bases). This CDR3 is 13 amino acids long. The V end lost 6 bases, the J end lost 2 bases, and 11 bases lay between the germline ends. Per the germline V gene, CDR1 is LNHDA and CDR2 is SQIVND (reference sequence). The CDR3 nucleotides read TGTGCCAGTAGCCGACAGGTCGCCTACGAGCAGTACTTC. Amino acid sequence: CASSRQVAYEQYF.

The chain links TRBV5-1 to TRBJ1-2; D unclear. This CDR3 region has 19 residues. Germline CDR1 SGHRS, CDR2 YFSETQ. V was clipped by 5 bases and J by 4 bases, with 30 bases between them. The DNA for the CDR3 is TGCGCCAGCAGTCCTCAGAGGTTCCTCTCTTTTCTAAGATCCTATGGCTACACCTTC. This translates into CASSPQRFLSFLRSYGYTF.

The chain is built from TRBV6-6 and TRBJ2-1, with 10 bases identical to TRBD1. The CDR3 contains 15 residues. Trimming removed 4 bases from V and 9 bases from J; junction bases left unmatched: 9. Germline V gene lookup returns CDR1 MNHNY and CDR2 SVGAGI (reference sequence). CDR3 residues: CASSSAGQGWSEQFF. CDR3 nucleotide sequence: TGTGCCAGCAGTTCAGCGGGACAGGGGTGGAGTGAGCAGTTCTTC.